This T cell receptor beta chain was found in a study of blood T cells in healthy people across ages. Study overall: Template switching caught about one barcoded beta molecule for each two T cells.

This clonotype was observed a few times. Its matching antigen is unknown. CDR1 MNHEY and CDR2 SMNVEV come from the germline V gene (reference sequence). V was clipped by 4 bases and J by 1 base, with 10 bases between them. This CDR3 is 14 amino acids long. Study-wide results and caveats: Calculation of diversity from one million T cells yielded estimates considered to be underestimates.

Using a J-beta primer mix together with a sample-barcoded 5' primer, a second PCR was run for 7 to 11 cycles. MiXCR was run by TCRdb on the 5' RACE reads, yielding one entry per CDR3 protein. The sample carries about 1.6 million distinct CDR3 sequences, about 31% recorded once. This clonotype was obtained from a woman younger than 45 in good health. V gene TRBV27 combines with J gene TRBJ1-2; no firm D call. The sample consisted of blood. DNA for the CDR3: TGTGCCAGCAGTTCCAGAGCCCATAACTATGGCTACACCTTC. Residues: CASSSRAHNYGYTF.